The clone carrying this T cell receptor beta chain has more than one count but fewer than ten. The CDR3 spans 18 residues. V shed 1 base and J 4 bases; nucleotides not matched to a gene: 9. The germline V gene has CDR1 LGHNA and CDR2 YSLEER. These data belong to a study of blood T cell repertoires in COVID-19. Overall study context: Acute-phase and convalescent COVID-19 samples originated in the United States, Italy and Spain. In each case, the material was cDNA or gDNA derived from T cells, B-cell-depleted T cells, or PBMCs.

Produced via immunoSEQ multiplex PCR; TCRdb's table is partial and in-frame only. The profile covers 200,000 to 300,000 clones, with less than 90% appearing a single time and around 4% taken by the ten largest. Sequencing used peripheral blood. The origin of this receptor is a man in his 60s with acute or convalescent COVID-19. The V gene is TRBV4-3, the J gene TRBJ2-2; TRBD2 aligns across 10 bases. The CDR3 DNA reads TGCGCCAGCAGCCAAGCGACTCTGACTAGCGGGTCCACCGGGGAGCTGTTTTTT. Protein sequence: CASSQATLTSGSTGELFF.